This T cell receptor beta chain was captured by sequencing in a study of blood T cell repertoires in COVID-19. The CDR3 totals 13 residues. Trimming took off 5 bases at V and 13 bases at J, with 15 bases between the two ends. Looked up from germline, CDR1 is MNHEY and CDR2 is SMNVEV (reference sequence). Only in-frame clones appear in the TCRdb table, and some are missing; sequencing was by immunoSEQ multiplex PCR. The data show some 40,000 clones, roughly 63% seen once. Sample: peripheral blood. The rearrangement links TRBV27 to TRBJ1-6; TRBD1 might be the D (6 bases). The TCR sequence derives from an older man with acute or convalescent COVID-19. CDR3 in DNA: TGTGCCAGCAGTCGGCAGGGGATAGCTCCCCTCCACTTT. Translated: CASSRQGIAPLHF.